The rows below give T cell receptor beta chains drawn from one sample of a study of blood T cells in healthy people across ages. TCRdb re-called the 5' RACE reads with MiXCR, one entry per CDR3 protein. This sample yields 1.5 million to 2 million distinct CDR3 sequences, of which about two fifths are seen a single time; 20% to 25% belongs to the top ten. The specimen sequenced was blood. The receptors here all came from a human donor in good health. Both conserved end residues are part of each CDR3. D genes are given only for firm matches. Clone size, where shown, is once, few, many, or a class for clones that have expanded.

V: TRBV12-3/TRBV12-4; D: TRBD2; J: TRBJ2-1; size: .; CDR3: CASRPFSGGPFNEQFF; DNA: TGTGCCAGCAGACCCTTTAGCGGGGGGCCTTTCAATGAGCAGTTCTTC
V: TRBV9; D: .; J: TRBJ1-1; size: .; CDR3: CASRKSDSYTEAFF; DNA: TGTGCCAGCAGAAAATCGGACAGTTACACTGAAGCTTTCTTT
V: TRBV20-1; D: .; J: TRBJ2-7; size: .; CDR3: CSALTRGGSNEQYF; DNA: TGCAGTGCTCTAACAAGGGGGGGAAGCAACGAGCAGTACTTC
V: TRBV5-1; D: .; J: TRBJ1-6; size: .; CDR3: CASSLDGTGSPLHF; DNA: TGCGCCAGCAGCTTGGACGGCACAGGGTCACCCCTCCACTTT
V: TRBV15; D: .; J: TRBJ2-1; size: .; CDR3: CATSRDKGVPFF; DNA: TGTGCCACCAGCAGAGATAAGGGGGTCCCGTTCTTC
V: TRBV12-3/TRBV12-4; D: .; J: TRBJ1-2; size: .; CDR3: CASSQTGTPLDGYTF; DNA: TGTGCCAGCAGCCAAACCGGGACCCCCTTGGACGGCTACACCTTC
V: TRBV20-1; D: .; J: TRBJ2-2; size: .; CDR3: CSAREGGNTGELFF; DNA: TGCAGTGCTAGGGAGGGGGGAAACACCGGGGAGCTGTTTTTT
V: TRBV29-1; D: .; J: TRBJ2-3; size: many; CDR3: CSVEESLGTDTQYF; DNA: TGCAGCGTTGAAGAATCATTAGGGACAGATACGCAGTATTTT
V: TRBV5-1; D: .; J: TRBJ2-7; size: few; CDR3: CASRGDNYEQYF; DNA: TGCGCCAGCAGAGGGGACAACTACGAGCAGTACTTC
V: TRBV29-1; D: TRBD1; J: TRBJ2-1; size: .; CDR3: CSVDGTGETNEQFF; DNA: TGCAGCGTTGATGGGACAGGGGAAACGAATGAGCAGTTCTTC
V: TRBV11-3; D: TRBD1; J: TRBJ2-3; size: .; CDR3: CASDNSMGQATDTQYF; DNA: TGTGCCAGCGATAATTCAATGGGACAGGCTACAGATACGCAGTATTTT
V: TRBV5-6; D: .; J: TRBJ1-1; size: few; CDR3: CASSFGLGEAFF; DNA: TGTGCCAGCAGCTTCGGGTTGGGTGAAGCTTTCTTT
V: TRBV24-1; D: .; J: TRBJ2-1; size: few; CDR3: CATGQRNEQFF; DNA: TGTGCCACGGGGCAGCGCAATGAGCAGTTCTTC
V: TRBV7-9; D: .; J: TRBJ2-7; size: few; CDR3: CASSLQDGEQYF; DNA: TGTGCCAGCAGCTTACAGGACGGCGAGCAGTACTTC
V: TRBV20-1; D: .; J: TRBJ1-6; size: .; CDR3: CSARSGRPYNSPLHF; DNA: TGCAGTGCTAGAAGCGGCAGGCCCTATAATTCACCCCTCCACTTT
V: TRBV10-3; D: TRBD1; J: TRBJ2-1; size: few; CDR3: CAIRDGDRYNEQFF; DNA: TGTGCCATCAGGGACGGGGACAGATACAATGAGCAGTTCTTC
V: TRBV12-3/TRBV12-4; D: .; J: TRBJ2-1; size: few; CDR3: CASRTSRALYNEQFF; DNA: TGTGCCAGCAGGACGAGCCGGGCCCTATACAATGAGCAGTTCTTC
V: TRBV20-1; D: .; J: TRBJ2-3; size: .; CDR3: CSAKLACAADTQYF; DNA: TGCAGTGCCAAGTTAGCTTGTGCGGCAGATACGCAGTATTTT
V: TRBV29-1; D: .; J: TRBJ2-3; size: few; CDR3: CSVKVTDTQYF; DNA: TGCAGCGTCAAGGTTACAGATACGCAGTATTTT
V: TRBV30; D: .; J: TRBJ2-1; size: few; CDR3: CAWSLQGNEQFF; DNA: TGTGCCTGGAGTCTACAGGGCAATGAGCAGTTCTTC
V: TRBV15; D: .; J: TRBJ1-4; size: few; CDR3: CATSRRSINSEKLFF; DNA: TGTGCCACCAGCAGACGGTCCATTAACTCGGAAAAACTGTTTTTT
V: TRBV11-2; D: TRBD1; J: TRBJ1-1; size: .; CDR3: CASSVTTGGNTEAFF; DNA: TGTGCCAGCAGCGTAACAACAGGGGGGAACACTGAAGCTTTCTTT
V: TRBV27; D: .; J: TRBJ2-1; size: .; CDR3: CASSSLSLAGTYNEQFF; DNA: TGTGCCAGCAGTTCCCTCTCCTTGGCGGGGACCTACAATGAGCAGTTCTTC
V: TRBV5-6; D: TRBD1; J: TRBJ2-7; size: few; CDR3: CASRTTGGDEQYF; DNA: TGTGCCAGCAGAACTACAGGGGGCGACGAGCAGTACTTC
V: TRBV6-5; D: TRBD2; J: TRBJ2-1; size: .; CDR3: CASTSLSGGLNNEQFF; DNA: TGTGCCAGCACCTCACTTAGCGGGGGCTTAAACAATGAGCAGTTCTTC
V: TRBV7-9; D: .; J: TRBJ2-6; size: .; CDR3: CASSFPAVDRCHSGANVLTF; DNA: TGTGCCAGCAGCTTCCCCGCAGTAGACAGATGTCACTCTGGGGCCAACGTCCTGACTTTC
V: TRBV11-3; D: .; J: TRBJ2-1; size: .; CDR3: CASIVGAGHNEQFF; DNA: TGTGCCAGCATCGTAGGGGCGGGCCACAATGAGCAGTTCTTC